A single sample is the source of the 28 T cell receptor beta chains below, sequenced in a study of blood T cell repertoires in COVID-19. Assay: immunoSEQ multiplex PCR; the TCRdb copy retains only in-frame clones and omits some. The table shows 220,000 or so clones, with almost 85% occurring only once. The sample comprised peripheral blood. The receptors were sampled from a woman older than 75 with acute or convalescent COVID-19.

The chain is built from TRBV6-2 or TRBV6-3 and TRBJ1-2, with a possible D match to TRBD1 (6 bases). V was trimmed by 4 bases and J by 4 bases, leaving 16 bases between them. The CDR3 runs to 15 residues. Germline CDR1 and CDR2: MNHEY and SVGEGT. The DNA of the CDR3 is TGTGCCAGCAGTTTCGGGACACTGGCCACCTATGGCTACACCTTC. Translation: CASSFGTLATYGYTF.

J is TRBJ2-5 and V is TRBV2; 7 bases map to TRBD2. J was trimmed by 0 bases and V by 7 bases; bases with no gene match: 8. CDR1 is SNHLY and CDR2 is FYNNEI in the germline V gene. This CDR3 spans 15 amino acids. DNA for the CDR3: TGTGCCAGCAAGAGGGACTACCAGTACCAAGAGACCCAGTACTTC. The encoded protein is CASKRDYQYQETQYF.

The rearrangement links TRBV7-8 to TRBJ2-1, with D hard to call. CDR3 size: 14 residues. With 1 base removed from V and 5 bases from J, the gap between germline ends came to 9 bases. Germline V gene sequence: CDR1 SGHVS, CDR2 FQNEAQ. CDR3 amino acids: CASSLGGTNNEQFF. CDR3 DNA: TGTGCCAGCAGCTTAGGCGGCACCAACAATGAGCAGTTCTTC.

The V gene is TRBV25-1, the J gene TRBJ1-4; 9 bases are shared with TRBD1. The CDR3 contains 15 residues. Germline CDR1 MGHDK, CDR2 SYGVNS. V dropped 5 bases and J dropped 8; count of bases not matched to a gene: 9. The CDR3 DNA is TGTGCCAGCAGTCTACCCGGGACAGGGATGGAAAAACTGTTTTTT. This gives the protein CASSLPGTGMEKLFF.

The genes are TRBV18 and TRBJ1-1, with D possibly matching TRBD1 (5 bases). CDR3 length: 13 residues. CDR1 is KGHSH and CDR2 is LQKENI in the germline V gene. V gave up 1 base and J gave up 5 bases, with 8 bases separating them. CDR3 sequence: CASSPLTETEAFF. Here the CDR3 DNA reads TGTGCCAGCTCACCACTGACAGAGACTGAAGCTTTCTTT.

CDR3 DNA sequence: TGTGCCTGGAGACTAGTGACAGGGTGGTTCGGTCAGCCCCAGCATTTT. Translated: CAWRLVTGWFGQPQHF. The chain uses TRBV30 and TRBJ1-5; 7 bases line up with TRBD1. The germline CDR1 and CDR2 sequences are GTSNPN and SVGIG (reference sequence). The CDR3 loop spans 16 amino acids. Trimming cost V 3 bases and J 6 bases; bases outside gene matches: 14.

This clone occurred a few times. The rearrangement links TRBV28 to TRBJ1-2; 7 bases are shared with TRBD1. The CDR3 length is 14 residues. V was clipped by 3 bases and J by 4 bases; unmatched bases: 5. Germline V lookup: CDR1 MDHEN, CDR2 SYDVKM. The CDR3 coding sequence is TGTGCCAGCAGTTTGTTGCAGGGGGGCTATGGCTACACCTTC. It yields the protein CASSLLQGGYGYTF.

The chain uses TRBV10-3 and TRBJ2-1; TRBD2 matches at 9 bases. The CDR3 contains 17 residues. Unmatched junction bases numbered 16, after V lost 9 bases and J lost 4 bases. Germline CDR1 and CDR2: ENHRY and SYGVKD. This CDR3 is CAISSSGTTRGYNEQFF. The CDR3 bases are TGTGCCATTTCTTCTAGCGGGACCACTAGGGGTTACAATGAGCAGTTCTTC.

The V call is TRBV3-1 (or the pseudogene TRBV3-2), the J call TRBJ1-4; D is unresolved. Germline CDR1 and CDR2: LGHDT and YNNKEL (reference sequence). The CDR3 is 13 amino acids. Trimming took 5 bases from V and 7 from J, leaving 11 bases between them. This chain's CDR3 is CASSLVPLEKLFF. For the CDR3, the DNA is TGTGCCAGCAGCTTAGTCCCGCTTGAAAAACTGTTTTTT.

The chain has TRBV5-4 and TRBJ1-4; D is unresolved. V lost 5 bases and J 3 bases, leaving 14 bases between the germline ends. CDR1 and CDR2 from the germline V gene are SGHNT and YYREEE (reference sequence). This CDR3 is built from 15 residues. In nucleotides, the CDR3 is TGTGCCAGCAGTCGAGCGGACGGAGCTAATGAAAAACTGTTTTTT. Translation gives CASSRADGANEKLFF.

This clone appeared once. The chain couples TRBV30 to TRBJ1-1; weak D call: TRBD1 (6 bases). CDR3 size: 13 residues. The V end was cut by 3 bases, the J end by 5 bases, with 13 bases between. The V gene's germline CDR1 is GTSNPN and CDR2 SVGIG (reference sequence). The CDR3, as DNA: TGTGCCTGGAGCGAACAGGGTCTAACTGAAGCTTTCTTT. Residues: CAWSEQGLTEAFF.

The chain links TRBV7-2 to TRBJ2-5; no clear D gene. The V end lost 0 bases, the J end lost 0 bases, and 11 bases lay between the germline ends. This CDR3 spans 16 amino acids. Germline CDR1 reads SGHTA; CDR2 reads FQGNSA. The CDR3 loop is CASSLAWLGNQETQYF. The DNA of the CDR3 is TGTGCCAGCAGCTTAGCGTGGCTAGGCAACCAAGAGACCCAGTACTTC.

The rearrangement links TRBV7-3 to TRBJ1-6; the D gene is possibly TRBD1 (5 bases). This CDR3 is built from 15 residues. With 1 base removed from V and 7 bases from J, the gap between germline ends came to 11 bases. The germline gives CDR1 SGHTA, CDR2 FQGTGA. CDR3 sequence (DNA): TGTGCCAGCAGCTTAAGCCGGAGGGGAAATTCACCCCTCCACTTT. As protein: CASSLSRRGNSPLHF.

The rearrangement joins TRBV5-1 to TRBJ2-2, with 12 nucleotides matching TRBD2. Per the germline V gene, CDR1 is SGHRS and CDR2 is YFSETQ. The junction had 3 bases not matched to a gene; V was cut back by 5 bases and J by 1 base. This CDR3 comprises 16 residues. CDR3 amino acids: CASRTSGSQNTGELFF. CDR3 bases: TGCGCCAGCAGGACTAGCGGGAGTCAGAACACCGGGGAGCTGTTTTTT.

This chain uses TRBV7-8 with TRBJ1-6; the D gene is possibly TRBD1 (5 bases). Trimming took 3 bases from V and 10 from J, leaving 13 bases between them. Germline CDR1 reads SGHVS; CDR2 reads FQNEAQ. The CDR3 has 14 residues. CDR3 coding DNA: TGTGCCAGCAGCTTCCGTCAGGGAGGCTCACCCCTCCACTTT. This gives the protein CASSFRQGGSPLHF.

The chain is built from TRBV5-4 and TRBJ2-1; possible D gene TRBD2, 6 bases. The CDR3 is 12 residues long. CDR1 and CDR2 (germline): SGHNT, YYREEE (reference sequence). V shed 2 bases and J shed 7 bases, with 7 bases lying between them. DNA of the CDR3: TGTGCCAGCAGCTTTGGGGGGAATGAGCAGTTCTTC. Encoded protein: CASSFGGNEQFF.

The chain couples TRBV19 to TRBJ2-1; a possible D gene is TRBD1 (5 bases). This CDR3 has 16 amino acids. Trimming took 2 bases from V and 6 from J, leaving 17 bases between them. In germline, CDR1 is LNHDA, CDR2 SQIVND (reference sequence). The CDR3, as DNA: TGTGCCAGTAGTATATTGAGCAGGGCAAAGGGCAATGAGCAGTTCTTC. Amino acid sequence: CASSILSRAKGNEQFF. The whole variable domain, filled in from reference TRBV19 and TRBJ2-1, reads DGGITQSPKYLFRKEGQNVTLSCEQNLNHDAMYWYRQDPGQGLRLIYYSQIVNDFQKGDIAEGYSVSREKKESFPLTVTSAQKNPTAFYLCASSILSRAKGNEQFFGPGTRLTVL.

The gene calls are TRBV7-9 and TRBJ1-2; D not resolved. Germline values: CDR1 SEHNR, CDR2 FQNEAQ (reference sequence). CDR3 size: 13 residues. V was clipped by 7 bases and J by 8 bases, with 17 bases between them. As DNA, the CDR3 is TGTGCCAGCAACGAGCGGGTGGCCGGGGGCTACACCTTC. Translating gives CASNERVAGGYTF.

V usage is TRBV7-2 and J usage is TRBJ2-3, with TRBD2 matching over 8 bases. The germline gives CDR1 SGHTA, CDR2 FQGNSA. The V gene end was trimmed by 0 bases and the J gene end by 4 bases; junction bases not matched to a gene: 6. This CDR3 spans 16 amino acids. CDR3 sequence (DNA): TGTGCCAGCAGCTTAGCCGGGACTAGAGGGCCAGATACGCAGTATTTT. Translated, it gives CASSLAGTRGPDTQYF. Full variable domain (missing parts from reference TRBV7-2 and TRBJ2-3): GAGVSQSPSNKVTEKGKDVELRCDPISGHTALYWYRQSLGQGLEFLIYFQGNSAPDKSGLPSDRFSAERTGGSVSTLTIQRTQQEDSAVYLCASSLAGTRGPDTQYFGPGTRLTVL.

The chain uses TRBV7-8 and TRBJ2-1, with 10 nucleotides matching TRBD2. With V trimmed by 5 bases and J by 3 bases, 13 bases remained unmatched. The germline V gene has CDR1 SGHVS and CDR2 FQNEAQ. The CDR3 is 18 residues long. CDR3 sequence reads: CASSPRTSGGTFYNEQFF. The CDR3 DNA follows: TGTGCCAGCAGCCCGCGGACTAGCGGAGGGACCTTCTACAATGAGCAGTTCTTC. Drawing the rest from reference TRBV7-8 and TRBJ2-1, the complete variable domain is GAGVSQSPRYKVAKRGQDVALRCDPISGHVSLFWYQQALGQGPEFLTYFQNEAQLDKSGLPSDRFFAERPEGSVSTLKIQRTQQEDSAVYLCASSPRTSGGTFYNEQFFGPGTRLTVL.

V and J are TRBV7-3 and TRBJ2-3; 8 positions agree with TRBD1. V dropped 1 base and J dropped 4; count of bases not matched to a gene: 10. CDR3 length equals 17 residues. Germline CDR1 reads SGHTA; CDR2 reads FQGTGA. CDR3 bases: TGTGCCAGCAGCTTAAGCGGGACAGGAACCGGGGCAGATACGCAGTATTTT. It specifies CASSLSGTGTGADTQYF.

This clone was picked up one time. The chain joins TRBV11-3 to TRBJ1-1; D perhaps matches TRBD1 (6 bases). CDR1 and CDR2 from the germline V gene are SGHNT and YENEEA. The CDR3 length is 14 residues. V dropped 5 bases and J dropped 2 bases, with 12 bases sitting between them. CDR3 bases: TGTGCCAGCAGCCTTACAGGGAGCAACACTGAAGCTTTCTTT. Translation: CASSLTGSNTEAFF.

This sequence joins TRBV11-2 and TRBJ2-1, with D hard to call. Deletions cut 3 bases from V and 4 bases from J, with 7 bases between. Per germline, CDR1 SGHAT and CDR2 FQNNGV. CDR3 length equals 13 residues. CDR3 DNA sequence: TGTGCCAGCAGCTTTAACAGATACAATGAGCAGTTCTTC. This sequence encodes CASSFNRYNEQFF.

The chain combines TRBV5-3 with TRBJ2-2; TRBD2 agrees at 14 bases. TRBV5-3 is classed as an ORF, of uncertain function. After removal of 1 base from V and 5 bases from J, the junction contained 7 bases not matched to a gene. This CDR3 region has 18 residues. CDR3 DNA: TGTGCCAGAAGCTTGCCGGGACTAGCGGGAGTAAGGACCGGGGAGCTGTTTTTT. It encodes CARSLPGLAGVRTGELFF.

The rearrangement uses TRBV21-1 and TRBJ2-4; the D call of TRBD1 is as the table states it, not checked on the DNA. TRBV21-1 is shown as a pseudogene. The CDR3 is 13 amino acids. The CDR3 here is CASTVTSWLLRRF. The DNA for the CDR3 is TGTGCCAGCACGGTGACATCCTGGCTCCTTAGGCGTTTC.

Comments on this clone: At the DNA level, this CDR3 is encoded by other sequences in the same sample as well. This rearrangement joins TRBV28 to TRBJ1-5, with D unclear. This CDR3 has 11 residues. Germline V lookup: CDR1 MDHEN, CDR2 SYDVKM. V was cut by 3 bases and J by 7 bases, with 4 bases left in between. CDR3 DNA: TGTGCCAGCAGTTTGGAGCAGCCCCAGCATTTT. Translating gives CASSLEQPQHF.

This clone turned up a few times. The chain links TRBV7-3 to TRBJ2-1, with D possibly TRBD2 on 7 matching bases. Germline lookup yields CDR1 SGHTA and CDR2 FQGTGA. CDR3 length equals 16 residues. V was clipped by 5 bases and J by 4 bases, with 18 bases between them. CDR3 bases: TGTGCCAGCAGCCCCCTTCGGGGGGCGAGGTACAATGAGCAGTTCTTC. This translates into CASSPLRGARYNEQFF.

J is TRBJ2-3 and V is TRBV19; 10 positions agree with TRBD2. V lost 6 bases, J lost 0 bases, and 6 bases stayed unmatched. Germline CDR1 is LNHDA and CDR2 is SQIVND (reference sequence). The CDR3 length is 16 residues. CDR3 region: CASSERGGPSTDTQYF. The CDR3 DNA follows: TGTGCCAGTAGCGAGCGGGGGGGCCCTAGCACAGATACGCAGTATTTT.